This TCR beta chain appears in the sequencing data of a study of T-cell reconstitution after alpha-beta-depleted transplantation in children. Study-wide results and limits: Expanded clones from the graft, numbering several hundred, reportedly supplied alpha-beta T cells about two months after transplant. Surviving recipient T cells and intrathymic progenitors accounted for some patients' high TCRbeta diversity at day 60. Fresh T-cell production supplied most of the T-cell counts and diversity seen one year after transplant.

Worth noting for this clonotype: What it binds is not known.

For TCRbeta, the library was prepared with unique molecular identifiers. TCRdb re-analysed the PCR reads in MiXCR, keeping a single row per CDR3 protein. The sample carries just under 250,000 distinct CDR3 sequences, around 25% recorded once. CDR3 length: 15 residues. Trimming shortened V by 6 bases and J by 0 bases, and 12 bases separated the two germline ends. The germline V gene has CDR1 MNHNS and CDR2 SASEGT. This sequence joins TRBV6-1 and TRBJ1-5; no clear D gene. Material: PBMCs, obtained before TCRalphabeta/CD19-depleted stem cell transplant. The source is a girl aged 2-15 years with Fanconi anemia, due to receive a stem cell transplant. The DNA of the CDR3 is TGTGCCAGCAGGATGACGGAGAATAGCAATCAGCCCCAGCATTTT. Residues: CASRMTENSNQPQHF.